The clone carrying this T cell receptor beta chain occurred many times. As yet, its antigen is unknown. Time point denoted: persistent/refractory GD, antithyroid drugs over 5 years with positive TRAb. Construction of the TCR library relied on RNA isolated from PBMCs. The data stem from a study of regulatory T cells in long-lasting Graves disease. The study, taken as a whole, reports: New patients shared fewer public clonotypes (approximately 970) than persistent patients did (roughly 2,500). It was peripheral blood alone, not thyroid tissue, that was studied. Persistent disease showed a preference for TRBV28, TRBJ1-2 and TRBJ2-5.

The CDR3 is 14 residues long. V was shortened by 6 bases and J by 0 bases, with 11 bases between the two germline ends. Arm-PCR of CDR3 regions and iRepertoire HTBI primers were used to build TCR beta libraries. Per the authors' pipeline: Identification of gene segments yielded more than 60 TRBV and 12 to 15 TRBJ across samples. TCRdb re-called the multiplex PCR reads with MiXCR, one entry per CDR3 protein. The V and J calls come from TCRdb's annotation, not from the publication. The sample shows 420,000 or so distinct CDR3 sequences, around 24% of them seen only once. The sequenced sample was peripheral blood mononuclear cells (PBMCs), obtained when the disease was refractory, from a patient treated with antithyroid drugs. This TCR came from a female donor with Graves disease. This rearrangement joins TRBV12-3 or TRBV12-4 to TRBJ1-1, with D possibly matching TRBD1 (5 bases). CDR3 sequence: CASSPRDLNTEAFF. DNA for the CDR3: TGTGCCAGCAGCCCCCGGGACCTGAACACTGAAGCTTTCTTT.